Listed below are T cell receptor beta chains from one sample, sequenced in a study of Ad26.COV2.S vaccination and SARS-CoV-2 variants. The protocol was immunoSEQ multiplex PCR, while the TCRdb copy is restricted to in-frame clones and leaves out a portion. Altogether 300,000 to 400,000 clones are present, about 88% being singletons, with the ten largest covering 6.4%. The starting material was peripheral blood, obtained in a trial of Ad26.COV2.S vaccine versus placebo. The source of these receptors is a person between 18 and 65 years old who received the Ad26.COV2.S COVID-19 vaccine or a placebo. Each CDR3 is given with its conserved first and last residue. D genes are given only for firm matches. Clone size is given for some rows only: seen once, a few or many times, or a class if the clone is expanded.

>.|.|TRBJ2-1|TRBV28
TGTGCCAGCAGTTTAACTAGGTACAATGAGCAGTTCTTC
CASSLTRYNEQFF
>.|.|TRBJ1-6|TRBV11-2
TGTGCCAGCAGCTTAGGACCCCCCTTCTCACCCCTCCACTTT
CASSLGPPFSPLHF
>.|.|TRBJ1-1|TRBV14
TGTGCCAGCAGCCTCCAGGGCGGGCGGATGAACACTGAAGCTTTCTTT
CASSLQGGRMNTEAFF
>.|few|TRBJ1-5|TRBV30
TGTGCCTGGAGTACTACCCAGCAAGGTCAGCCCCAGCATTTT
CAWSTTQQGQPQHF
>TRBD2|.|TRBJ2-1|TRBV7-3
TGTGCCAGCAGCTACTCTAGCGGGGGGGCCCCCTACAATGAGCAGTTCTTC
CASSYSSGGAPYNEQFF
>TRBD2|.|TRBJ2-1|TRBV27
TGTGCCAGCACCCTAGCGGGAGGGTGGAATGAGCAGTTCTTC
CASTLAGGWNEQFF
>.|.|TRBJ2-2|TRBV15
TGTGCCACCAGCAGAGAGCGCCAGGCCCCCGGGGAGCTGTTTTTT
CATSRERQAPGELFF
>.|.|TRBJ1-2|TRBV2
TGTGCCAGCAACCCGAGGGAGGCTAACTATGGCTACACCTTC
CASNPREANYGYTF
>.|.|TRBJ2-7|TRBV7-3
TGTGCCAGCAGCTTAACACGCGGATACGAGCAGTACTTC
CASSLTRGYEQYF
>.|.|TRBJ2-1|TRBV12-2
TGTGCAAGTCGCTTAGGTGAGACAGGGAAGCAGTTCTTC
CASRLGETGKQFF
>.|.|TRBJ2-7|TRBV3-1/TRBV3-2
TGTGCCAGCAGCCCCTCGGGCGGCGAGCAGTACTTC
CASSPSGGEQYF
>.|.|TRBJ2-7|TRBV14
TGTGCCAGCAGCCAAGATCAAGCCAGGGTTTACGAGCAGTACTTC
CASSQDQARVYEQYF
>.|.|TRBJ2-7|TRBV28
TGTGCCAGCAGTTTGGGCTCCTACGAGCAGTACTTC
CASSLGSYEQYF
>TRBD1|.|TRBJ2-2|TRBV15
TGTGCCACCAGCAGAGATACTTGGACAGGGACCGGGGAGCTGTTTTTT
CATSRDTWTGTGELFF
>.|.|TRBJ1-6|TRBV7-9
TGTGCCAGCAGTTCGACAGAGGTGTATTCACCCCTCCACTTT
CASSSTEVYSPLHF
>TRBD1|once|TRBJ2-2|TRBV11-3
TGTGCCCGGTGGACAGGGGGCATCACCGGGGAGCTGTTTTTT
CARWTGGITGELFF
>TRBD1|.|TRBJ2-2|TRBV25-1
TGTGCCAGCAGGAAGAGACAGGGGACAAACACCGGGGAGCTGTTTTTT
CASRKRQGTNTGELFF
>TRBD2|.|TRBJ2-7|TRBV4-1
TGCGCCAGCAGCCAAGATCGGGCTAGCGGGGTGTACGAGCAGTACTTC
CASSQDRASGVYEQYF
>.|.|TRBJ2-6|TRBV9
TGTGCCAGCAGCGCCGCCCTCCGAGGGGCCAACGTCCTGACTTTC
CASSAALRGANVLTF
>.|.|TRBJ1-3|TRBV7-8
TGTGCCAGCAGCCCTCAGTGGGGATCTGGAAACACCATATATTTT
CASSPQWGSGNTIYF
>.|.|TRBJ1-6|TRBV27
TGTGCCAGCAGTTTAGAGTCCTATAATTCACCCCTCCACTTT
CASSLESYNSPLHF
>.|.|TRBJ2-6|TRBV5-6
TGTGCCAGCAGCTTCAAGAGAACTGGGGCCAACGTCCTGACTTTC
CASSFKRTGANVLTF
>.|.|TRBJ2-5|TRBV6-5
TGTGCCAGCAGTTACTCCCCAACTCCTTTGGAGACCCAGTACTTC
CASSYSPTPLETQYF
>.|.|TRBJ1-5|TRBV6-1
TGTGCCAGCAGTGATTCCGGACGGGGTAGGCCCCAGCATTTT
CASSDSGRGRPQHF
>.|once|TRBJ1-2|TRBV5-4
TGTGCCAGCAGCTTGTTGGGGGGTTATGTTGGCTACACCTTC
CASSLLGGYVGYTF
>TRBD2|once|TRBJ2-5|TRBV7-2
TGTGCCAGCAGCTCATCGACTAGCGGGAGGCAAGAGACCCAGTACTTC
CASSSSTSGRQETQYF
>.|.|TRBJ2-5|TRBV5-1
TGCGCCAGCAGCTTGGGTCAGGGGAAAGAGACCCAGTACTTC
CASSLGQGKETQYF
>.|once|TRBJ1-1|TRBV11-2
TGTGCCAGCAGCTCCTTTGCTGAAGCTTTCTTT
CASSSFAEAFF
>TRBD1|.|TRBJ1-6|TRBV30
TGTGCCTGGGGGGAAGGACAGGGTGGTTCACCCCTCCACTTT
CAWGEGQGGSPLHF
>TRBD2|.|TRBJ2-2|TRBV7-6
TGTGCCAGCAGCCCTCGCCAGGGAGGGGTCGCCGGGGAGCTGTTTTTT
CASSPRQGGVAGELFF
>TRBD1|.|TRBJ2-7|TRBV5-8
TGTGCCAGCAGCACGGGACAGGGGGCGAGATCCTCCTACGAGCAGTACTTC
CASSTGQGARSSYEQYF
>.|.|TRBJ2-2|TRBV5-4
TGTGCCAGCAGCTTGGGGCAGGAGACCGGGGAGCTGTTTTTT
CASSLGQETGELFF
>.|.|TRBJ2-1|TRBV18
TGTGCCAGCTCACCCCTCGGATCAGGGAGCAATGAGCAGTTCTTC
CASSPLGSGSNEQFF
>TRBD1|.|TRBJ1-6|TRBV7-2
TGTGCCACGACATACAGGGGTGCGAATAATTCACCCCTCCACTTT
CATTYRGANNSPLHF
>.|.|TRBJ1-1|TRBV28
TGTGCCAGCGTAACACTAAGCCGCGAAGCTTTCTTT
CASVTLSREAFF
>.|.|TRBJ2-5|TRBV7-3
TGTGCCAGCAGCTTAACGTTCGAGACCCAGTACTTC
CASSLTFETQYF
>.|.|TRBJ1-1|TRBV12-5
TGTGCTAGTGGTTTTGGTGGAATCCCTGAAGCTTTCTTT
CASGFGGIPEAFF
>.|.|TRBJ2-1|TRBV5-1
TGCGCCAGCAGCGTTGGGGGAGGTCGCTACAATGAGCAGTTCTTC
CASSVGGGRYNEQFF
>.|.|TRBJ1-5|TRBV19
TGTGCCAGTACCCCAAGGTGGGGGCAGCCCCAGCATTTT
CASTPRWGQPQHF
>TRBD1|.|TRBJ1-4|TRBV4-3
TGCGCCAGCAGCCAGGTCGGACAGGGCGGTGAAAAACTGTTTTTT
CASSQVGQGGEKLFF
>.|.|TRBJ1-2|TRBV2
TGTGCCAGCAGTGATAACGTTAACTATGGCTACACCTTC
CASSDNVNYGYTF
>TRBD2|.|TRBJ2-7|TRBV24-1
TGTGCCACCATCCCGGGACTAGCGGGAGGTAGCTCTATCTACGAGCAGTACTTC
CATIPGLAGGSSIYEQYF
>TRBD1|.|TRBJ1-1|TRBV9
TGTGCCAGCAGCGTAGTACAGGGGAGCCTCATGAACACTGAAGCTTTCTTT
CASSVVQGSLMNTEAFF
>.|.|TRBJ2-2|TRBV7-2
TGTGCCAGCAGCTTAACCAGTCCTCGGGGCTCCGGGGAGCTGTTTTTT
CASSLTSPRGSGELFF
>.|.|TRBJ1-1|TRBV11-2
TGTGCCAGCAGCTTAGTGTACCAGAACACTGAAGCTTTCTTT
CASSLVYQNTEAFF
>.|once|TRBJ2-7|TRBV10-3
TGTGCCATCAGTGGGGGTGGAGGGGTGAGCTCCTACGAGCAGTACTTC
CAISGGGGVSSYEQYF
>.|.|TRBJ2-5|TRBV5-6
TGTGCCAGCAGCTTCAACGGTGTACCGGTGTCCGGACAAGAGACCCAGTACTTC
CASSFNGVPVSGQETQYF
>.|.|TRBJ1-2|TRBV6-5
TGTGCCAGCAGTTACTTTGCGCGGGCAGACCTTTGGGGCTACACCTTC
CASSYFARADLWGYTF
>.|.|TRBJ2-1|TRBV7-6
TGTGCCAGCAGCTTTCGTCAGGGGAACTACAATGAGCAGTTCTTC
CASSFRQGNYNEQFF
>.|.|TRBJ2-5|TRBV15
TGTGCCACCAGCAGAGATTCAGGGCGGCAAGAGACCCAGTACTTC
CATSRDSGRQETQYF
>.|once|TRBJ2-3|TRBV5-4
TGTGCCAGCAGCTCGCTGACTACGGGTGCAGATACGCAGTATTTT
CASSSLTTGADTQYF
>.|once|TRBJ2-7|TRBV5-1
TGCGCCAGCAGACTGGCGCAGGGTGGCTCCTACGAGCAGTACTTC
CASRLAQGGSYEQYF
>TRBD1|.|TRBJ2-2|TRBV6-1
TGTGCCAGCAGGGAAGACAGGGGGTCTAACGGGGAGCTGTTTTTT
CASREDRGSNGELFF
>.|.|TRBJ1-1|TRBV7-2
TGTGCCAGCAGCTTAGATCTCCGGGGGAACACTGAAGCTTTCTTT
CASSLDLRGNTEAFF
>TRBD2|few|TRBJ2-7|TRBV27
TGTGCCAGCAGTCTCGGGACTAGTGCCTACGAGCAGTACTTC
CASSLGTSAYEQYF
>.|few|TRBJ2-7|TRBV7-8
TGTGCCAGCAGCTCCATCCGAGGGAGACTATACGAGCAGTACTTC
CASSSIRGRLYEQYF
>.|.|TRBJ2-1|TRBV29-1
TGCAGCGTTGGAGACAATGAGCAGTTCTTC
CSVGDNEQFF
>.|.|TRBJ2-5|TRBV5-4
TGTGCCAGCAGCTTGATAGGTTCGGGAGAGGGCGGAGAGACCCAGTACTTC
CASSLIGSGEGGETQYF
>.|.|TRBJ1-2|TRBV4-2
TGTGCCAGCAGCCAAGATCGGGCAGGGGCGGATGGCTACACCTTC
CASSQDRAGADGYTF